This T cell receptor beta chain emerged from a study of circulating and synovial CD4+ cells in juvenile arthritis. From germline, CDR1 is LGHNA and CDR2 YNFKEQ. V was pared by 3 bases and J by 2 bases, with 7 bases between. CDR3 length equals 13 residues. TCRdb's table, derived via immunoSEQ multiplex PCR, lists solely in-frame clones and lacks some. The data contain about 32,000 clones, 93% of them singletons. The TCR comes from a human donor with juvenile idiopathic arthritis. The specimen was CD4+ T cells from blood. The chain carries TRBV4-2 and TRBJ1-1; D uncertain. The CDR3 DNA follows: TGTGCCAGCAGCCAGTTGCTAAACACTGAAGCTTTCTTT. Translated, it gives CASSQLLNTEAFF.